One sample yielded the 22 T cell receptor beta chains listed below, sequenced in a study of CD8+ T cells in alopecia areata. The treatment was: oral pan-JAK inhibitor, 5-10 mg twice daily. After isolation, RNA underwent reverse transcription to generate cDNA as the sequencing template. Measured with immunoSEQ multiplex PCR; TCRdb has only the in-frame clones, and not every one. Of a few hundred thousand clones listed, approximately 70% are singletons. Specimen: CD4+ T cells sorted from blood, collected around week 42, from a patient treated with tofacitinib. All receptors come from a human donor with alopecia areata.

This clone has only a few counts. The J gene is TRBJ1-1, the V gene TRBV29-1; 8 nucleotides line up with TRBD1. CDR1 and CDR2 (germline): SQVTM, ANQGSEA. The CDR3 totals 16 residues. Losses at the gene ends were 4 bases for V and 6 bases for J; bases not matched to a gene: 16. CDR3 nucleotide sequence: TGCAGCGTTGGGAGACAGGGGACGAGCTTTGGCGCTGAAGCTTTCTTT. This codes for CSVGRQGTSFGAEAFF. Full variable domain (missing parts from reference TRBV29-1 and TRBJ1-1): SAVISQKPSRDICQRGTSLTIQCQVDSQVTMMFWYRQQPGQSLTLIATANQGSEATYESGFVIDKFPISRPNLTFSTLTVSNMSPEDSSIYLCSVGRQGTSFGAEAFFGQGTRLTVV.

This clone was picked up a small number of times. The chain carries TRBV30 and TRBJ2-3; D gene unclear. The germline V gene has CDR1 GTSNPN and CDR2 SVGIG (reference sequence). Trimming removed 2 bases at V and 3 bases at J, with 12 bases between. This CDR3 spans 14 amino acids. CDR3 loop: CAWSLNRGTDTQYF. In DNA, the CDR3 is TGTGCCTGGAGTTTGAACCGAGGTACAGATACGCAGTATTTT.

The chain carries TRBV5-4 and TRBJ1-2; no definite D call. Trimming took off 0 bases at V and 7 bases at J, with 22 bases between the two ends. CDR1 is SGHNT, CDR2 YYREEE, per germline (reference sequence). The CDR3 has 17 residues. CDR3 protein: CASSLGGSATSGGGYTF. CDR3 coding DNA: TGTGCCAGCAGCTTGGGCGGCAGCGCAACATCGGGAGGTGGCTACACCTTC.

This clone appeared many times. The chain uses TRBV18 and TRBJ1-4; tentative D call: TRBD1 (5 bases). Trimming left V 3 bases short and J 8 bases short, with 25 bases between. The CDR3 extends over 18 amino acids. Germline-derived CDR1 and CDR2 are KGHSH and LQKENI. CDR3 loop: CASSPLAPGGGYEEKLFF. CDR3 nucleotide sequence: TGTGCCAGCTCACCCCTTGCGCCCGGCGGGGGGTATGAGGAAAAACTGTTTTTT.

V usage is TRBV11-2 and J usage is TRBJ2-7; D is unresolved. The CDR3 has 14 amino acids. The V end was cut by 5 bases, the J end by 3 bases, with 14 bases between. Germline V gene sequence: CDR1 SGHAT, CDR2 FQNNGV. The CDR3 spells CASSLSALIYEQYF. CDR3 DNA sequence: TGTGCCAGCAGCCTTAGTGCCCTGATCTACGAGCAGTACTTC.

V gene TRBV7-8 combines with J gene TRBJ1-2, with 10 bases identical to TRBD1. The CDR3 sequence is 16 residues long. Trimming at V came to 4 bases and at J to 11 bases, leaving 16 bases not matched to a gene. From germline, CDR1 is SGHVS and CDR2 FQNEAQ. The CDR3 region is CASSSTRGQGLISYTF. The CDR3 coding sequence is TGTGCCAGCAGCTCTACGAGGGGACAGGGGTTGATCAGTTACACCTTC.

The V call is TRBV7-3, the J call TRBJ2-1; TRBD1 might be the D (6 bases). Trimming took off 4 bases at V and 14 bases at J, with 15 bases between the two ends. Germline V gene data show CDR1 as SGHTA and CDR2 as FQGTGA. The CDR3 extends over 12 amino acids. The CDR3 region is CASSSDIGGKFF. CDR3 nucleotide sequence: TGTGCCAGCAGCTCGGACATTGGGGGCAAGTTCTTC. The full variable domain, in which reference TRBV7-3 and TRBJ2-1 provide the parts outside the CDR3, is GAGVSQTPSNKVTEKGKYVELRCDPISGHTALYWYRQSLGQGPEFLIYFQGTGAADDSGLPNDRFFAVRPEGSVSTLKIQRTERGDSAVYLCASSSDIGGKFFGPGTRLTVL.

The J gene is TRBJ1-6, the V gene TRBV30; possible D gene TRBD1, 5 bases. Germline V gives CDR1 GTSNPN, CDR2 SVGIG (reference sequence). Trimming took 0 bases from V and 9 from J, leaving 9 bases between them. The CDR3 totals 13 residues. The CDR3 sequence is CAWSVSGGSPLHF. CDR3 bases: TGTGCCTGGAGTGTGTCGGGGGGTTCACCCCTCCACTTT.

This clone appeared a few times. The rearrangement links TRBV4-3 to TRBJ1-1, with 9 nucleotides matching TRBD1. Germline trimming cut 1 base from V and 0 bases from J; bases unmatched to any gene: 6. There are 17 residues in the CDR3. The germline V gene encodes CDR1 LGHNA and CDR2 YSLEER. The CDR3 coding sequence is TGCGCCAGCAGCCAAGTAGCGGGGGACAGGGTGAACACTGAAGCTTTCTTT. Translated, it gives CASSQVAGDRVNTEAFF.

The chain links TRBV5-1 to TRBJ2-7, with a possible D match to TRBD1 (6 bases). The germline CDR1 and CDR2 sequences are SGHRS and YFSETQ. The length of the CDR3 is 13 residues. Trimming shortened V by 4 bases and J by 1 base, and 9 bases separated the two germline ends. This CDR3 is CASSPDSSYEQYF. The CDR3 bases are TGCGCCAGCAGCCCGGACAGTTCCTACGAGCAGTACTTC.

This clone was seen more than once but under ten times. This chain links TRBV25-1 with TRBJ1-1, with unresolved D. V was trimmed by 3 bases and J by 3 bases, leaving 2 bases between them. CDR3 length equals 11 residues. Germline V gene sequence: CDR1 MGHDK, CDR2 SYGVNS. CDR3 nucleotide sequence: TGTGCCAGCAGTGATCACACTGAAGCTTTCTTT. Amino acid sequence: CASSDHTEAFF.

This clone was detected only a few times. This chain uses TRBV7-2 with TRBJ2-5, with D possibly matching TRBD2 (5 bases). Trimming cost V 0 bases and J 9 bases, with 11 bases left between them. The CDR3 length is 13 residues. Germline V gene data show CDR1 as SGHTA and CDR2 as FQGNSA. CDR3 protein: CASSLAGARAQYF. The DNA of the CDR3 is TGTGCCAGCAGCTTAGCGGGAGCTCGTGCCCAGTACTTC.

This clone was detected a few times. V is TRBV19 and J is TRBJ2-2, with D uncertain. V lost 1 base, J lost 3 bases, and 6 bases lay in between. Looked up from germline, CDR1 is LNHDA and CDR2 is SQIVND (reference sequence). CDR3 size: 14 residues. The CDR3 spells CASSIGWYTGELFF. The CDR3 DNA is TGTGCCAGTAGTATAGGGTGGTACACCGGGGAGCTGTTTTTT.

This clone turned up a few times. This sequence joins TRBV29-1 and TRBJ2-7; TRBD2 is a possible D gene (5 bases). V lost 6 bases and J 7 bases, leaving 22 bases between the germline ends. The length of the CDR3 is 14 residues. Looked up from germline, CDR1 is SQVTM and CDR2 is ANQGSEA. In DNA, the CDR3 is TGCAGCGTGTCAACCGGGGTGAGGGCTCGGGAGCAGTACTTC. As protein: CSVSTGVRAREQYF.

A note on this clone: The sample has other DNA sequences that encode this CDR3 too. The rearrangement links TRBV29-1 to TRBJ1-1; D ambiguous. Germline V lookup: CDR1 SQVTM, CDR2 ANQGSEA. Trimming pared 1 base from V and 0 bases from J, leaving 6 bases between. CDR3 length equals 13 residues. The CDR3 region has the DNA TGCAGCGTTGAAGGAGTCATGAACACTGAAGCTTTCTTT. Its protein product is CSVEGVMNTEAFF.

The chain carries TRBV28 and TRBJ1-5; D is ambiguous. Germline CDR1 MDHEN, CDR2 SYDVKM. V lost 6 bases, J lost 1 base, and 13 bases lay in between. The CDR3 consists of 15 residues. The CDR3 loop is CASSIKSGSNQPQHF. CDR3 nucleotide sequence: TGTGCCAGCAGCATCAAGTCGGGGAGCAATCAGCCCCAGCATTTT.

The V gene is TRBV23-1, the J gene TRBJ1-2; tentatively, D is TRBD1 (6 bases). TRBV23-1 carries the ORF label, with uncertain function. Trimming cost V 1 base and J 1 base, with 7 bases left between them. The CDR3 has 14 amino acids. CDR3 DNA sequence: TGCGCCAGCAGTCAATACAGGGATAACTATGGCTACACCTTC. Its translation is CASSQYRDNYGYTF.

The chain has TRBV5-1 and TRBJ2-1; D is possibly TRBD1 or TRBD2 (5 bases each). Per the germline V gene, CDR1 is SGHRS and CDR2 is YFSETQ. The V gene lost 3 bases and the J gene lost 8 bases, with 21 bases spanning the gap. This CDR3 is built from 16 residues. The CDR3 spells CASSWGRPPRYDEQFF. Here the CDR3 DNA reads TGCGCCAGCAGCTGGGGACGACCCCCGAGGTACGATGAGCAGTTCTTC.

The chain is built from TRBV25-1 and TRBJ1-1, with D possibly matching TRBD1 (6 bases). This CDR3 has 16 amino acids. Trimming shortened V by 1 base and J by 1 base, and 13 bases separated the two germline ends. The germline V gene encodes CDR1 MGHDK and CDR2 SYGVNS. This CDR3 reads CASSEWDIKPNTEAFF. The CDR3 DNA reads TGTGCCAGCAGTGAATGGGACATAAAACCGAACACTGAAGCTTTCTTT.

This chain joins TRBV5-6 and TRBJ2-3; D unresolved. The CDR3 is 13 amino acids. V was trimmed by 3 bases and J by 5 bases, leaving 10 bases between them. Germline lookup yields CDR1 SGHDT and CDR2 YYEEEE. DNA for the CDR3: TGTGCCAGCAGCTCAGGATCGGGAGATACGCAGTATTTT. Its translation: CASSSGSGDTQYF.

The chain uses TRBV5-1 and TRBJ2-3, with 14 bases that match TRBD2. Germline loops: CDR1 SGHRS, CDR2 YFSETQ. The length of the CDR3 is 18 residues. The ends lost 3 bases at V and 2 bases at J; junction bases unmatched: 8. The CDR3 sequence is CASSSGLAGGASTDTQYF. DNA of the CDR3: TGCGCCAGCAGCTCAGGACTAGCGGGGGGAGCCTCCACAGATACGCAGTATTTT. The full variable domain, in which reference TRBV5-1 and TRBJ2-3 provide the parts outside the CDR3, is KAGVTQTPRYLIKTRGQQVTLSCSPISGHRSVSWYQQTPGQGLQFLFEYFSETQRNKGNFPGRFSGRQFSNSRSEMNVSTLELGDSALYLCASSSGLAGGASTDTQYFGPGTRLTVL.

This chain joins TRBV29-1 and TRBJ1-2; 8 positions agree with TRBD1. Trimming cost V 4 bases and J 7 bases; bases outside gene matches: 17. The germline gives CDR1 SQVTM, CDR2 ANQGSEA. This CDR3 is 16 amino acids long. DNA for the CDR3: TGCAGCGTTGTGGGGGTTCAGGACAGGGTGTTAGGTGGCTACACCTTC. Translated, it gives CSVVGVQDRVLGGYTF.